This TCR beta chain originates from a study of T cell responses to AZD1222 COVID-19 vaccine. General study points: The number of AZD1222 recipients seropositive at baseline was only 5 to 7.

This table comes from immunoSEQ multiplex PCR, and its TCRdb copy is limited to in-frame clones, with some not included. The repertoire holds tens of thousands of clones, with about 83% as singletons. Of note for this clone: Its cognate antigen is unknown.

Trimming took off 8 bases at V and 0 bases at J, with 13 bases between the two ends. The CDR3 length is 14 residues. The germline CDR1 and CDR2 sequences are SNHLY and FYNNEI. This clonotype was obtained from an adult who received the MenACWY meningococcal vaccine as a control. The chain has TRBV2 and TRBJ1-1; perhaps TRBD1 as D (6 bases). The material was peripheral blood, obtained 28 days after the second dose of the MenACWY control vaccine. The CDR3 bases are TGTGCCAGCCGGTCAGGGGAGGTGAACACTGAAGCTTTCTTT. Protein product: CASRSGEVNTEAFF.